This is a list of T cell receptor beta chains from one sample in a study of blood T cell repertoires in COVID-19. Method: immunoSEQ multiplex PCR; TCRdb's copy keeps in-frame clones and lacks some. The repertoire holds around 230,000 clones, with about 85% as singletons. The sample taken for sequencing was peripheral blood. These receptors were taken from a man aged 35 to 55 with acute or convalescent COVID-19. Each CDR3 is given without its conserved first and last residue. A D gene is named only where the DNA matches it firmly. Some rows have no size entry. The others give once, few or many, or a class for an expanded clone.

J gene	V gene	clone size	D gene	CDR3 protein
TRBJ2-2	TRBV3-1/TRBV3-2	NA	TRBD2	ASSSIAGVGTGELF
TRBJ2-1	TRBV11-2	NA	NA	ASRLGPNEQF
TRBJ2-1	TRBV19	NA	TRBD1	ASSTLMDRDPYNEQF
TRBJ2-7	TRBV5-1	NA	TRBD1	ASSFGTETYEQY
TRBJ1-3	TRBV19	NA	NA	ASFTGIGTGNTIY
TRBJ2-1	TRBV5-1	NA	TRBD1	AIRDRVYDEQF
TRBJ2-7	TRBV5-1	NA	NA	ASSKPTGTTENEQY
TRBJ1-1	TRBV10-2	once	NA	ASLADTEAF
TRBJ1-2	TRBV4-2	NA	TRBD1	ASSQEDRNNYGYT
TRBJ1-6	TRBV30	NA	TRBD1	AWSLTGDSPLH
TRBJ1-2	TRBV4-1	NA	TRBD1	ASSQDTRRGRGALGYGYT
TRBJ2-3	TRBV6-2/TRBV6-3	NA	TRBD2	ASSPFATGLAGSSTDTQY
TRBJ1-2	TRBV6-4	NA	NA	ASSDSAGWGGYT
TRBJ2-3	TRBV7-9	NA	NA	ASSLRTQVTDTQY
TRBJ2-7	TRBV7-2	NA	NA	ASSPGTYEQY
TRBJ2-2	TRBV9	NA	NA	ASSVGADSGELF
TRBJ1-2	TRBV7-2	NA	NA	ASSFPGLIYGYT
TRBJ2-7	TRBV28	once	NA	ASSINYEQY
TRBJ1-2	TRBV6-5	NA	NA	ASSYGHPDSYT
TRBJ2-7	TRBV7-2	NA	TRBD2	ASSLLAGAYEQY
TRBJ2-5	TRBV27	NA	NA	ASSSREETQY
TRBJ2-3	TRBV10-3	NA	NA	AIRFPSTDTQY
TRBJ2-1	TRBV2	NA	TRBD1	ASSELSGQGFNEQF
TRBJ2-7	TRBV7-3	NA	NA	ASSLTGSSYEQY
TRBJ1-2	TRBV3-1/TRBV3-2	NA	TRBD1	ASSHPTGGGYT
TRBJ1-4	TRBV28	NA	NA	ASTPPREQEKLF
TRBJ2-3	TRBV5-1	NA	TRBD2	ASSLIAGGRTDTQY
TRBJ2-3	TRBV27	NA	NA	ASSLDSSFAQY
TRBJ1-2	TRBV4-2	NA	TRBD1	ASSYRDRVEANYGYT
TRBJ2-1	TRBV27	NA	TRBD1	ASSIIRTGGSYNEQF
TRBJ2-7	TRBV5-1	NA	NA	ASSLGTGYEQY
TRBJ1-3	TRBV19	NA	NA	ASSTGSSGNTIY
TRBJ1-6	TRBV3-1/TRBV3-2	once	NA	ASSQGGGRNSPLH
TRBJ2-4	TRBV18	NA	TRBD1	ASSPLDRLAKNIQY
TRBJ2-5	TRBV27	NA	TRBD2	ASRSSGRYQETQY
TRBJ1-5	TRBV28	NA	NA	ASIRDNNQPQH
TRBJ2-1	TRBV11-2	NA	TRBD2	ASSLDQGTSGRPYNEQF
TRBJ2-1	TRBV27	NA	TRBD2	ASSLGGRAFNEQF
TRBJ2-7	TRBV24-1	NA	TRBD1	ATSDPAPRDRVRPEGQQY
TRBJ2-1	TRBV5-5	once	TRBD2	ASSLSGSGGADEQF